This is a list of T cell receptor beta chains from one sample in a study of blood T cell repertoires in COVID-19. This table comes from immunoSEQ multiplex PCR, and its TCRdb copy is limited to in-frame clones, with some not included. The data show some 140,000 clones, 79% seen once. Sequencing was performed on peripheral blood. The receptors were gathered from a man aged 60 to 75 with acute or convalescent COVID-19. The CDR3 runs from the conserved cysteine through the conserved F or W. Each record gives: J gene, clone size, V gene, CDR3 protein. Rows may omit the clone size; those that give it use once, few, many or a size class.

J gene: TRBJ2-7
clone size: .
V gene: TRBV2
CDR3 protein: CASRAPSYEQYF

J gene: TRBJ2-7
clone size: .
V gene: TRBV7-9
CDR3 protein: CASSPEGPSSYEQYF

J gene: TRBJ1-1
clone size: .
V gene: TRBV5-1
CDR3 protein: CASSRTVTSEAFF

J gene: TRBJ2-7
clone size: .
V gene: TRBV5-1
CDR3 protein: CASSLAGTGTTSAYEQYF

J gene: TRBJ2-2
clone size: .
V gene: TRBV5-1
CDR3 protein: CASSWREMNTGELFF

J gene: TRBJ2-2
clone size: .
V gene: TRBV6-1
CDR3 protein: CASSEWGRGFTGELFF

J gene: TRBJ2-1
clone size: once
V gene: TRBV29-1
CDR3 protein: CTIIGGGRYNEQFF

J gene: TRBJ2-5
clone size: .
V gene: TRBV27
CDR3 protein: CASSWAPRETQYF

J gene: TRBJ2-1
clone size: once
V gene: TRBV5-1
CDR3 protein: CASSWTSGSNEQFF

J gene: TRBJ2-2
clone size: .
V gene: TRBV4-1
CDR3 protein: CASSLRIGSGELFF

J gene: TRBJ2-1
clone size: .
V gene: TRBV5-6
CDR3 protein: CASSLGKRIIYNEQFF

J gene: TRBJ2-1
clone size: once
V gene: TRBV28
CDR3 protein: CASSSPGLVPEQFF

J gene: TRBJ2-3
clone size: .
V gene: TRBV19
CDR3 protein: CASSMRGADTQYF

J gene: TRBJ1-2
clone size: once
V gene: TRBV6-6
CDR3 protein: CASSYLGQGANGYTF

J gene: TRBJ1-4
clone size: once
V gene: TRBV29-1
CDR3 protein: CSVAGGTGSTNEKLFF

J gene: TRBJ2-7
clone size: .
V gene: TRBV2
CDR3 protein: CASTLLSSGISYEQYF

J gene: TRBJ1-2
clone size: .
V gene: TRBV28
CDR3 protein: CASRKGGAKNYGYTF

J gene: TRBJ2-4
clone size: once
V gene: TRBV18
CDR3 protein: CASSQPGQLAKNIQYF

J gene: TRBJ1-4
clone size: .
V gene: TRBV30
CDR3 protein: CAWSKGGNEKLFF

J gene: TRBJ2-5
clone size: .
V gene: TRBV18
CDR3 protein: CASSLEETQYF

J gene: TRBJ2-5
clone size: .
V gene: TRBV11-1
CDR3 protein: CASSRQVKETQYF

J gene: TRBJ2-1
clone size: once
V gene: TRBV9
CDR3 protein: CASSVMRGNSYNEQFF

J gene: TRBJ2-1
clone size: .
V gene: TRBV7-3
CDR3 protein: CASSLNGLASNEQFF

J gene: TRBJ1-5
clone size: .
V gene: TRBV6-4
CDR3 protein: CASSVDTDQPQHF

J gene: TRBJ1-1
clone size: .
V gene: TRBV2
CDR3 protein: CASSEGGAGAFF

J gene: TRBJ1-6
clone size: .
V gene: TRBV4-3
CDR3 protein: CASSQDRGAPLHF

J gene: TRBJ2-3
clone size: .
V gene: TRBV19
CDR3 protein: CASSGAGASTDTQYF

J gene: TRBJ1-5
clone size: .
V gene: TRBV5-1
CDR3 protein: CASSPGGGNQPQHF

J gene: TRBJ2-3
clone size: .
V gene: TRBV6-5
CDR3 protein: CASSYQRSLDTQYF

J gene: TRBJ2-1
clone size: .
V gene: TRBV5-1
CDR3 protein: CASSLPGQLYNEQFF

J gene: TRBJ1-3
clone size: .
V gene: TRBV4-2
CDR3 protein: CASSQEKTGGALNTIYF

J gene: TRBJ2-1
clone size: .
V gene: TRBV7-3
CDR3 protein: CASSSPTGRNEQFF

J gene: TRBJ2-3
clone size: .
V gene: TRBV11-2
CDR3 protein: CASSRIPTAGGTDTQYF

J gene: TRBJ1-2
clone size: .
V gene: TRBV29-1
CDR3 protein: CSVERWSGETYGYTF

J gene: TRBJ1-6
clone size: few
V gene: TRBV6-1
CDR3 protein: CASSGQGTGINSPLHF

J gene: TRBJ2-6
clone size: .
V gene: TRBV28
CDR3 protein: CASSSPQRANVLTF

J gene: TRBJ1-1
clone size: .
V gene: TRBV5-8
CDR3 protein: CASSWTGTRNTEAFF

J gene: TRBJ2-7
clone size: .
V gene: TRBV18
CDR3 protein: CASSPSRGYEQYF

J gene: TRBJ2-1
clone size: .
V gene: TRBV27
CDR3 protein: CASSLGGNEQFF

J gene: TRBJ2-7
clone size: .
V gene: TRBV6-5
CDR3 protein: CASRGDRSEQYF

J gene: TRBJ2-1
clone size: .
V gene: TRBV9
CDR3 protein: CASSVEVSGNSYNEQFF

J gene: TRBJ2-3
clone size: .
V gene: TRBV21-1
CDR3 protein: CASSKGKGSSSTDTQYF

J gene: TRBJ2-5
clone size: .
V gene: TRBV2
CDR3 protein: CASRLAGGQETQYF

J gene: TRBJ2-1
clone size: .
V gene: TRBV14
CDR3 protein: CASSPDRTKQFF

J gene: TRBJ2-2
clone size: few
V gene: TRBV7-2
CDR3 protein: CASSPGGPSTGGSVFF

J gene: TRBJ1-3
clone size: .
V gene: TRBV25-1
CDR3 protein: CASSDEGVSGNTIYF

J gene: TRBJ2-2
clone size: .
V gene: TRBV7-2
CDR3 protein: CASSSWTANTGELFF

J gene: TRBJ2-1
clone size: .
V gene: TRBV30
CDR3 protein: CAWGTSGLDHEQFF

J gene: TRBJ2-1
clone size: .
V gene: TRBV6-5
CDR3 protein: CASSPERVHNEQFF

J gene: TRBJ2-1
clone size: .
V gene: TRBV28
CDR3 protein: CASSIIRVNEQFF

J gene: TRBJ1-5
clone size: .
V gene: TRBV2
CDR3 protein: CASSESRAGDQPQHF

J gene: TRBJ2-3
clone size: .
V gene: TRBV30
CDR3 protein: CAWSVWGGLDTQYF